Reported below is one T cell receptor (beta chain). The sample belongs to a study of blood T cell repertoires in COVID-19. The table came from immunoSEQ multiplex PCR; TCRdb's copy has only in-frame clones and leaves some out. The table lists some 400,000 clones, around 87% of them singletons. Material for sequencing was peripheral blood. The TCR originated in a woman aged 25-40 years with COVID-19, enrolled during active disease.

The CDR3 DNA follows: TGTGCCAGTAGTATTGGCCGGGACGGGGAGCTGTTTTTT. This sequence encodes CASSIGRDGELFF. V and J are TRBV19 and TRBJ2-2, with D possibly matching TRBD2 (5 bases). The V end lost 3 bases, the J end lost 7 bases, and 9 bases lay between the germline ends. This CDR3 spans 13 amino acids. The germline gives CDR1 LNHDA, CDR2 SQIVND (reference sequence).